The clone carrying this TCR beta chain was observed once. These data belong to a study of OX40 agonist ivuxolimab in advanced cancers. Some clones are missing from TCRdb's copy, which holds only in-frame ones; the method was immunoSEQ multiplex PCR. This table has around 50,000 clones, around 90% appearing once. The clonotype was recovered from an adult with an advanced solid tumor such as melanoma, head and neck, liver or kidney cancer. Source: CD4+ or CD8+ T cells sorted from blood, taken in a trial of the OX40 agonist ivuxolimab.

CDR3 coding DNA: TGTGCCAGCAGCCGAGTGGTGGGAACGTTGGGGTTCGGAGGGAAAGATGGCTACACCTTC. Translated: CASSRVVGTLGFGGKDGYTF. This sequence joins TRBV14 and TRBJ1-2; D remains ambiguous. The CDR3 spans 20 residues. Trimming left V 4 bases short and J 6 bases short, with 33 bases between. CDR1 is SGHDN, CDR2 FVKESK, per germline.